One sample yielded the 12 T cell receptor beta chains listed below, sequenced in a study of CD8 T cells in Susac syndrome. Reverse transcription of roughly 0.45 to 1 ug RNA was carried out with random hexamers. One entry per CDR3 protein results from TCRdb running MiXCR on the immunoSEQ multiplex PCR reads. The sample records about 430,000 distinct CDR3 sequences, around 83% being singletons. The sequenced material came from CD8+ T cells from PBMCs. These receptors were obtained from a human donor with multiple sclerosis.

The CDR3 bases are TGTGCCAGCAGCCCTAGAGGCTCTGGGGCCAACGTCCTGACTTTC. It encodes CASSPRGSGANVLTF. The chain links TRBV5-5 to TRBJ2-6; D remains ambiguous. The CDR3 length is 15 residues. Germline V gene data show CDR1 as SGHKS and CDR2 as YYEKEE (reference sequence). V lost 4 bases, J lost 0 bases, and 8 bases lay in between.

This clonotype occurred a few times. The V call is TRBV7-9, the J call TRBJ2-7; D gene ambiguous. V was clipped by 4 bases and J by 2 bases, with 12 bases between them. Germline V gives CDR1 SEHNR, CDR2 FQNEAQ (reference sequence). This CDR3 contains 14 residues. The CDR3 loop reads CASSSPGRAYEQYF. CDR3 sequence (DNA): TGTGCCAGCAGCTCCCCTGGCAGAGCCTACGAGCAGTACTTC.

The chain is built from TRBV14 and TRBJ1-1, with D uncertain. Trimming removed 0 bases from V and 4 bases from J, with 15 bases in between. Germline values: CDR1 SGHDN, CDR2 FVKESK. The CDR3 contains 16 residues. The CDR3 nucleotides are TGTGCCAGCAGCCAAGAACCCTACGAACTTAGCACTGAAGCTTTCTTT. Translated, it gives CASSQEPYELSTEAFF.

This clonotype appeared a single time. The chain is built from TRBV7-9 and TRBJ2-5; TRBD1 matches 7 bases. V shed 6 bases and J 5 bases; nucleotides not matched to a gene: 9. CDR3 size: 14 residues. The V gene's germline CDR1 is SEHNR and CDR2 FQNEAQ (reference sequence). The CDR3 DNA reads as TGTGCCAGCAGTTTACAGGGGAGTGGGGAGACCCAGTACTTC. This encodes CASSLQGSGETQYF. Complete variable domain (other parts from reference TRBV7-9 and TRBJ2-5): DTGVSQNPRHKITKRGQNVTFRCDPISEHNRLYWYRQTLGQGPEFLTYFQNEAQLEKSRLLSDRFSAERPKGSFSTLEIQRTEQGDSAMYLCASSLQGSGETQYFGPGTRLLVL.

The rearrangement links TRBV18 to TRBJ2-7, with 8 nucleotides matching TRBD2. The CDR3 totals 16 residues. Losses at the gene ends were 0 bases for V and 3 bases for J; bases not matched to a gene: 7. Germline V gene data show CDR1 as KGHSH and CDR2 as LQKENI. In nucleotides, the CDR3 is TGTGCCAGCTCACCACCCGACACTAGCGGACGCTACGAGCAGTACTTC. Its protein product is CASSPPDTSGRYEQYF.

The CDR3 DNA reads as TGCAGTGCTAGTGAACCGGAGGCGGATTACAATGAGCAGTTCTTC. Encoded protein: CSASEPEADYNEQFF. The chain carries TRBV20-1 and TRBJ2-1; D is perhaps TRBD2 (5 bases). With 3 bases removed from V and 4 bases from J, the gap between germline ends came to 16 bases. In germline, CDR1 is DFQATT, CDR2 SNEGSKA (reference sequence). CDR3 size: 15 residues.

This clonotype has more than one count but fewer than ten. This sequence joins TRBV5-5 and TRBJ2-7; 16 bases map to TRBD2. The ends lost 4 bases at V and 6 bases at J; junction bases unmatched: 16. The CDR3 has 19 residues. Germline lookup yields CDR1 SGHKS and CDR2 YYEKEE (reference sequence). The CDR3, as DNA: TGTGCCAGCAGCACCTTAGGGGGACTAGCGGGAGGGCTTCTTCGCGAGCAGTACTTC. Encoded protein: CASSTLGGLAGGLLREQYF.

This chain uses TRBV27 with TRBJ2-3; no clear D. Trimming left V 4 bases short and J 2 bases short, with 7 bases between. Germline values: CDR1 MNHEY, CDR2 SMNVEV (reference sequence). This CDR3 has 13 residues. The CDR3 DNA reads as TGTGCCAGCAGTTGGTTGCCCACAGATACGCAGTATTTT. It yields the protein CASSWLPTDTQYF.

V usage is TRBV10-1 and J usage is TRBJ1-2; a weak D match, TRBD1 (5 bases). Trimming removed 5 bases at V and 6 bases at J, with 10 bases between. This CDR3 has 12 residues. Germline CDR1 is WNHNN and CDR2 is SYGVQD (reference sequence). CDR3 nucleotides: TGCGCCAGCAGTTCGGGGGAGCATGGCTACACCTTC. Translated: CASSSGEHGYTF.

J is TRBJ2-5 and V is TRBV20-1, with TRBD2 matching over 9 bases. Germline-derived CDR1 and CDR2 are DFQATT and SNEGSKA (reference sequence). This CDR3 has 17 amino acids. The V and J ends lost 0 bases and 1 base, in that order; junction bases with no gene match: 9. Here the CDR3 DNA reads TGCAGTGCTAGAGATTGGATAGCGGGAGCTTTCCAAGAGACCCAGTACTTC. It yields the protein CSARDWIAGAFQETQYF.

The V gene is TRBV24-1, the J gene TRBJ2-7, with D uncertain. V lost 3 bases, J lost 5 bases, and 13 bases lay in between. The CDR3 totals 14 residues. CDR1 and CDR2 from the germline V gene are KGHDR and SFDVKD. The chain's CDR3 is CATSDGPPRDEQYF. DNA of the CDR3: TGTGCCACCAGTGATGGACCCCCCCGGGACGAGCAGTACTTC.

The V gene is TRBV20-1, the J gene TRBJ1-3, with 11 positions matching TRBD1. This CDR3 region has 19 residues. The V gene end was trimmed by 0 bases and the J gene end by 2 bases; junction bases not matched to a gene: 12. Per germline, CDR1 DFQATT and CDR2 SNEGSKA (reference sequence). The CDR3 bases are TGCAGTGCTAGAGAGTGGACAGGGGGCAGACGTCGGGCTGGAAACACCATATATTTT. It encodes CSAREWTGGRRRAGNTIYF.